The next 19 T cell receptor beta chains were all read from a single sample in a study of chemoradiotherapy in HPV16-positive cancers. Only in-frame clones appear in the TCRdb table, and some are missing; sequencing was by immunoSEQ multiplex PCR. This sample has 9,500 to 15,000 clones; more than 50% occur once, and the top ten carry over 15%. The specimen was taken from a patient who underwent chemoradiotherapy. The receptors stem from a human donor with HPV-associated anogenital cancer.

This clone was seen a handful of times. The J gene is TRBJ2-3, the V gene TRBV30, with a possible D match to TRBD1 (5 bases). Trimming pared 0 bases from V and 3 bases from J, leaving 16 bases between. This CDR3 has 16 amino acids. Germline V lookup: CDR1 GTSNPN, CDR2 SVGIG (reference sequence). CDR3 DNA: TGTGCCTGGAGTGTAGGCAGCAGGGCTTCTACAGATACGCAGTATTTT. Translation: CAWSVGSRASTDTQYF.

CDR3 protein: CASSLLQGPLTDTQYF. In DNA form, the CDR3 reads TGTGCCAGCAGCTTGTTGCAGGGGCCCCTCACAGATACGCAGTATTTT. The chain uses TRBV5-4 and TRBJ2-3, with D possibly being TRBD1 (6 bases). Germline V gene sequence: CDR1 SGHNT, CDR2 YYREEE (reference sequence). V gave up 1 base and J gave up 2 bases, with 14 bases separating them. The CDR3 runs to 16 residues.

This CDR3 reads CASSEGQGGNEKLFF. CDR3 coding DNA: TGTGCCAGCAGTGAGGGACAGGGGGGGAATGAAAAACTGTTTTTT. The genes are TRBV6-1 and TRBJ1-4; 11 nucleotides align to TRBD1. Germline V gene sequence: CDR1 MNHNS, CDR2 SASEGT. The CDR3 extends over 15 amino acids. The ends lost 3 bases at V and 5 bases at J; junction bases unmatched: 2.

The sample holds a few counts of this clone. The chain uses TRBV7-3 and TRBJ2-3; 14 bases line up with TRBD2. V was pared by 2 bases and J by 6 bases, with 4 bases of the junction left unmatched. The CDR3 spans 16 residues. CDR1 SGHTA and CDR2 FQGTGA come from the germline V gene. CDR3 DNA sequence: TGTGCCAGCAGCTTAGGGGGACTAGCGGGAGTGGATACGCAGTATTTT. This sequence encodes CASSLGGLAGVDTQYF.

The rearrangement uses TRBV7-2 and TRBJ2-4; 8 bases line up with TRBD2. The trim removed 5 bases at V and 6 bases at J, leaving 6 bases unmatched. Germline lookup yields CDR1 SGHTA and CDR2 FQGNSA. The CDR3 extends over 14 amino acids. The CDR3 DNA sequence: TGTGCCAGCAGCATTAGCGGGACCATAAACATTCAGTACTTC. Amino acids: CASSISGTINIQYF.

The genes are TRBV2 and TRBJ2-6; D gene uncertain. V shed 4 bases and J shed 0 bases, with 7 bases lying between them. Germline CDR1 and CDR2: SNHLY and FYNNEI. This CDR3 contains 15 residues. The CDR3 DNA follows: TGTGCCAGCAGTGGAAGTTTCTCTGGGGCCAACGTCCTGACTTTC. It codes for CASSGSFSGANVLTF.

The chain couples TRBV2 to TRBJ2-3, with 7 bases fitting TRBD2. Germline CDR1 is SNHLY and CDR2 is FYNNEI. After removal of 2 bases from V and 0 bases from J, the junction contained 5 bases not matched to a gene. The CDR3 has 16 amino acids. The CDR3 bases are TGTGCCAGCAGTGAAAGGGCGGGAGTGAGCACAGATACGCAGTATTTT. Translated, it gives CASSERAGVSTDTQYF.

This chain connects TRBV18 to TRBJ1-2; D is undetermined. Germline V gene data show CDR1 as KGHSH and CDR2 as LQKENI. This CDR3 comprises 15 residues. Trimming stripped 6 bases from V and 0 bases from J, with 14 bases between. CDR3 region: CASSPSAGANYGYTF. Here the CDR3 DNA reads TGTGCCAGCTCTCCATCGGCGGGAGCTAACTATGGCTACACCTTC.

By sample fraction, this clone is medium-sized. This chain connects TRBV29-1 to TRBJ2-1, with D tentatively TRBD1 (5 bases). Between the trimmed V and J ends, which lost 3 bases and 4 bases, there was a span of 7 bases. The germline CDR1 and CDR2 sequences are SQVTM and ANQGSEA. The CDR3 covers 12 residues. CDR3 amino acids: CSVDDSYNEQFF. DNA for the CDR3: TGCAGCGTTGACGACAGTTACAATGAGCAGTTCTTC.

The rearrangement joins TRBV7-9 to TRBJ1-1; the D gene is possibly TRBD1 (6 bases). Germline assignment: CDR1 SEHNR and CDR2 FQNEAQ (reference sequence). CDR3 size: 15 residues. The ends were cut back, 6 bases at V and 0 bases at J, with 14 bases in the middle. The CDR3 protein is CASSLTGLVNTEAFF. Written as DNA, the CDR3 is TGTGCCAGCAGTCTGACAGGATTGGTGAACACTGAAGCTTTCTTT. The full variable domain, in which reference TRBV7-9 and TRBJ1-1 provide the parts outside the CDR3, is DTGVSQNPRHKITKRGQNVTFRCDPISEHNRLYWYRQTLGQGPEFLTYFQNEAQLEKSRLLSDRFSAERPKGSFSTLEIQRTEQGDSAMYLCASSLTGLVNTEAFFGQGTRLTVV.

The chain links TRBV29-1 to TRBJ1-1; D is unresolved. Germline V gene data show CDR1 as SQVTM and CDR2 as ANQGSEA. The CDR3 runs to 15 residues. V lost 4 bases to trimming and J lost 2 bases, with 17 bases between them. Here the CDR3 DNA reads TGCAGCGTTGTTGATGAATACAGACCTAACACTGAAGCTTTCTTT. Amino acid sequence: CSVVDEYRPNTEAFF. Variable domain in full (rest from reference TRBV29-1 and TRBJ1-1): SAVISQKPSRDICQRGTSLTIQCQVDSQVTMMFWYRQQPGQSLTLIATANQGSEATYESGFVIDKFPISRPNLTFSTLTVSNMSPEDSSIYLCSVVDEYRPNTEAFFGQGTRLTVV.

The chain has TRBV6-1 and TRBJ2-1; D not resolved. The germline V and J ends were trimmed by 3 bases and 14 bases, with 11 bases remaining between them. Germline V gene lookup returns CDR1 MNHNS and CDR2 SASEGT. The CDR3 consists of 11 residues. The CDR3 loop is CASSEEQKEFF. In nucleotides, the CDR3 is TGTGCCAGCAGTGAGGAGCAGAAGGAGTTCTTC.

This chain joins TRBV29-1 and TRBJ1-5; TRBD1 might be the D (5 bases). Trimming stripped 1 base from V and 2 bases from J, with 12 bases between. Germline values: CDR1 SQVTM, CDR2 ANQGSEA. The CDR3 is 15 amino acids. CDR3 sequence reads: CSVEVGGSGNQPQHF. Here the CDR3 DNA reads TGCAGCGTTGAAGTGGGGGGATCGGGCAATCAGCCCCAGCATTTT.

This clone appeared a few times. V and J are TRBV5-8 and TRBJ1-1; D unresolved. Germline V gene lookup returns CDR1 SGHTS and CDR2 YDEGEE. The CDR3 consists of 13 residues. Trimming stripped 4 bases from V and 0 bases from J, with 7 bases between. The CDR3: CASSRELNTEAFF. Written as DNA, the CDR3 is TGTGCCAGCAGCCGGGAGCTGAACACTGAAGCTTTCTTT.

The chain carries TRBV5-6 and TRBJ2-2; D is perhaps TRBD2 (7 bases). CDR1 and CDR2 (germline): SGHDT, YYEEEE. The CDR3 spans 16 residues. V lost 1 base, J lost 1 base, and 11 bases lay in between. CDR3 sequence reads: CASSLIGGRNTGELFF. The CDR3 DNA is TGTGCCAGCAGCTTGATCGGGGGGCGGAACACCGGGGAGCTGTTTTTT.

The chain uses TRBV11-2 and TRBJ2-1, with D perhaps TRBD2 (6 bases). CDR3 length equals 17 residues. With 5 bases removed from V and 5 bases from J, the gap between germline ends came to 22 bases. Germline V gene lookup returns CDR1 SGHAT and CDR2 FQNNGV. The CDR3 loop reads CASSTYVAALPHNEQFF. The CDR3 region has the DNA TGTGCCAGCAGCACGTACGTAGCGGCGCTTCCCCACAATGAGCAGTTCTTC.

The CDR3 nucleotides are TGTGCCAGCAGCTTAGAAGCCAGCGGGGGACTAGAGACCCAGTACTTC. Translated: CASSLEASGGLETQYF. The chain joins TRBV11-3 to TRBJ2-5; 8 bases are a match to TRBD2. Per the germline V gene, CDR1 is SGHNT and CDR2 is YENEEA. V lost 0 bases, J lost 4 bases, and 7 bases stayed unmatched. The length of the CDR3 is 16 residues.

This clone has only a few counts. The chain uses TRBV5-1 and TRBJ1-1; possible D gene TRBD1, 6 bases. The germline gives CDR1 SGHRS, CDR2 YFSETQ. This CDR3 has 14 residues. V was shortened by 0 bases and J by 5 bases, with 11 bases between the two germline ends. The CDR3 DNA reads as TGCGCCAGCAGCTTGGGCGGGGGCCGGACTGAAGCTTTCTTT. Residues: CASSLGGGRTEAFF. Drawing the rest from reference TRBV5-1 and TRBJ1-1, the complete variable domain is KAGVTQTPRYLIKTRGQQVTLSCSPISGHRSVSWYQQTPGQGLQFLFEYFSETQRNKGNFPGRFSGRQFSNSRSEMNVSTLELGDSALYLCASSLGGGRTEAFFGQGTRLTVV.

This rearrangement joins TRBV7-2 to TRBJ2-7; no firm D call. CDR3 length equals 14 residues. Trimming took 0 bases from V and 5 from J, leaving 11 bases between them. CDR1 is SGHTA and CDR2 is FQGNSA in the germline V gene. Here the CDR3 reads CASSLARSPDEQYF. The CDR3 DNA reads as TGTGCCAGCAGCTTAGCGCGATCCCCCGACGAGCAGTACTTC.